A single sample is the source of the 22 T cell receptor beta chains below, sequenced in a study of a mutant IDH1 vaccine in newly diagnosed glioma. The sample's time point: baseline, week 1 (first vaccination visit). The treatment was: pre-vaccination baseline after standard-of-care therapy. Clones were sequenced by immunoSEQ multiplex PCR, and TCRdb holds only the in-frame ones, with some missing. The sample includes tens of thousands of clones, roughly 82% seen only once; the top ten take about 5.1%. The sample in question was PBMCs, obtained from a glioma patient treated with radiotherapy, temozolomide or both. These receptor sequences come from a man between 35 and 55 years old with glioma. Some clones in this sample may be carry-over from other donors' samples.

V gene TRBV6-4 combines with J gene TRBJ1-6; no firm D call. The CDR3 spans 14 residues. The V and J ends lost 3 bases and 6 bases respectively, with 9 bases between them. Per the germline V gene, CDR1 is MRHNA and CDR2 is SNTAGT. CDR3 sequence reads: CASSETLSNSPLHF. The CDR3 DNA sequence: TGTGCCAGCAGTGAGACACTATCTAATTCACCCCTCCACTTT.

The rearrangement links TRBV7-9 to TRBJ2-3; 11 bases are shared with TRBD2. V lost 3 bases to trimming and J lost 5 bases; unmatched junction nucleotides: 10. The V gene's germline CDR1 is SEHNR and CDR2 FQNEAQ (reference sequence). This CDR3 region has 17 residues. Here the CDR3 reads CASSFSLAGGRGDTQYF. Here the CDR3 DNA reads TGTGCCAGCAGCTTCTCCTTAGCGGGGGGGCGTGGAGATACGCAGTATTTT.

This sequence joins TRBV5-6 and TRBJ1-3; D is perhaps TRBD1 (5 bases). The CDR3 contains 14 residues. With 2 bases removed from V and 2 bases from J, the gap between germline ends came to 8 bases. Germline V gene lookup returns CDR1 SGHDT and CDR2 YYEEEE. CDR3 bases: TGTGCCAGCAGCTTCCCGGGGGCTGGAAACACCATATATTTT. It translates to CASSFPGAGNTIYF.

This clone appeared once. The chain combines TRBV5-1 with TRBJ2-7, with D possibly called TRBD1 or TRBD2 (7 bases each). Germline V gene lookup returns CDR1 SGHRS and CDR2 YFSETQ. CDR3 size: 13 residues. Trimming pared 5 bases from V and 4 bases from J, leaving 13 bases between. The CDR3 nucleotides are TGCGCCAGCAGTCAGGGGGGGACTTACGAGCAGTACTTC. This translates into CASSQGGTYEQYF.

On this clone itself: This specimen includes other DNA sequences encoding the same CDR3. CDR3 protein: CASSENEQYF. As DNA, the CDR3 is TGTGCCAGCAGTGAAAACGAGCAGTACTTC. The rearrangement joins TRBV6-1 to TRBJ2-7; D is unresolved. The CDR3 runs to 10 residues. The V end lost 2 bases, the J end lost 5 bases, and 1 base lay between the germline ends. Germline-derived CDR1 and CDR2 are MNHNS and SASEGT.

The chain has TRBV2 and TRBJ2-6; 7 nucleotides agree with TRBD1. The junction had 4 bases not matched to a gene; V was cut back by 6 bases and J by 2 bases. Germline CDR1 and CDR2: SNHLY and FYNNEI. CDR3 length: 15 amino acids. CDR3 in amino acids: CASRQTGTGANVLTF. The CDR3 nucleotides are TGTGCCAGCAGGCAGACAGGGACTGGGGCCAACGTCCTGACTTTC.

The rearrangement links TRBV5-1 to TRBJ2-7; possible D gene TRBD2, 5 bases. V dropped 1 base and J dropped 0 bases, with 8 bases sitting between them. This CDR3 comprises 14 residues. CDR1 is SGHRS and CDR2 is YFSETQ in the germline V gene. The CDR3 protein is CASSLSGDSYEQYF. The CDR3 nucleotides are TGCGCCAGCAGCTTGTCCGGGGACTCCTACGAGCAGTACTTC. The full variable domain, its missing parts supplied by reference TRBV5-1 and TRBJ2-7, is KAGVTQTPRYLIKTRGQQVTLSCSPISGHRSVSWYQQTPGQGLQFLFEYFSETQRNKGNFPGRFSGRQFSNSRSEMNVSTLELGDSALYLCASSLSGDSYEQYFGPGTRLTVT.

The CDR3 loop reads CASSKRAGGGDNEQFF. In DNA, the CDR3 is TGCGCCAGCAGCAAAAGAGCCGGGGGAGGCGACAATGAGCAGTTCTTC. The gene calls are TRBV4-1 and TRBJ2-1, with D perhaps TRBD2 (6 bases). Germline V gene sequence: CDR1 MGHRA, CDR2 YSYEKL. The V end lost 5 bases, the J end lost 5 bases, and 19 bases lay between the germline ends. The CDR3 spans 16 residues.

The chain links TRBV6-6 to TRBJ2-7; TRBD1 or TRBD2 may be the D gene (5 bases each). The CDR3 consists of 15 residues. V gave up 4 bases and J gave up 2 bases, with 15 bases separating them. In germline, CDR1 is MNHNY, CDR2 SVGAGI (reference sequence). The CDR3 DNA follows: TGTGCCAGCAGTTCCCGAGGGACGGCGACCTACGAGCAGTACTTC. Protein product: CASSSRGTATYEQYF.

The rearrangement uses TRBV6-5 and TRBJ1-1; no firm D call. The CDR3 consists of 13 residues. V shed 6 bases and J shed 1 base, with 9 bases lying between them. CDR1 MNHEY and CDR2 SVGAGI come from the germline V gene. For the CDR3, the DNA is TGTGCCAGCAGAACCGGGTGGAACACTGAAGCTTTCTTT. Residues: CASRTGWNTEAFF.

J is TRBJ2-1 and V is TRBV28; D is possibly TRBD1 (5 bases). The V gene's germline CDR1 is MDHEN and CDR2 SYDVKM. Trimming left V 3 bases short and J 3 bases short, with 9 bases between. This CDR3 has 14 residues. CDR3 protein: CASSLEQVYNEQFF. CDR3 DNA: TGTGCCAGCAGTTTGGAACAGGTCTACAATGAGCAGTTCTTC.

This sequence joins TRBV5-6 and TRBJ1-5; 7 nucleotides line up with TRBD1. Germline V gene lookup returns CDR1 SGHDT and CDR2 YYEEEE. Losses at the gene ends were 2 bases for V and 3 bases for J; bases not matched to a gene: 5. The CDR3 is made up of 15 amino acids. CDR3 sequence reads: CASSFGGQSNQPQHF. DNA of the CDR3: TGTGCCAGCAGCTTTGGGGGACAGTCCAATCAGCCCCAGCATTTT.

The chain uses TRBV6-5 and TRBJ1-6, with D perhaps TRBD1 (5 bases). Germline loops: CDR1 MNHEY, CDR2 SVGAGI. V lost 2 bases and J lost 13, with 18 bases in between. The CDR3 is 15 amino acids. The CDR3 spells CASSYSRLAPGPLHF. The CDR3 bases are TGTGCCAGCAGTTACAGTAGGTTGGCCCCAGGGCCCCTCCACTTT.

This clone turned up a few times. The chain carries TRBV29-1 and TRBJ2-1, with 15 bases that match TRBD2. The V gene's germline CDR1 is SQVTM and CDR2 ANQGSEA. V lost 3 bases to trimming and J lost 10 bases; unmatched junction nucleotides: 10. The CDR3 loop spans 16 amino acids. The CDR3 reads CSVDAGGTSGGHEQFF. The CDR3 DNA reads as TGCAGCGTTGACGCTGGGGGGACTAGCGGGGGGCACGAGCAGTTCTTC.

The chain combines TRBV7-9 with TRBJ1-1; TRBD1 is a possible D gene (6 bases). V was trimmed by 3 bases and J by 2 bases, leaving 10 bases between them. Germline V gives CDR1 SEHNR, CDR2 FQNEAQ (reference sequence). CDR3 length: 14 residues. The CDR3 region is CASSLGGANTEAFF. In DNA, the CDR3 is TGTGCCAGCAGCTTGGGGGGCGCAAACACTGAAGCTTTCTTT.

The chain has TRBV6-5 and TRBJ1-2; the D gene is possibly TRBD1 (6 bases). This CDR3 contains 13 residues. Per the germline V gene, CDR1 is MNHEY and CDR2 is SVGAGI. V lost 5 bases, J lost 4 bases, and 11 bases lay in between. The CDR3 sequence: CASSHPTGYGYTF. The CDR3 nucleotides read TGTGCCAGCAGTCACCCGACAGGCTATGGCTACACCTTC.

The chain combines TRBV7-9 with TRBJ2-2, with a weak D call TRBD1 (6 bases). Germline V gene data show CDR1 as SEHNR and CDR2 as FQNEAQ (reference sequence). CDR3 length: 14 residues. The V gene lost 3 bases and the J gene lost 1 base, with 6 bases spanning the gap. The CDR3 is CASSLTGNTGELFF. The CDR3, as DNA: TGTGCCAGCAGCTTGACAGGGAACACCGGGGAGCTGTTTTTT.

This rearrangement joins TRBV6-5 to TRBJ2-7; D is unresolved. The CDR3 has 15 residues. V was shortened by 0 bases and J by 3 bases, with 12 bases between the two germline ends. The germline V gene has CDR1 MNHEY and CDR2 SVGAGI. The CDR3 nucleotides read TGTGCCAGCAGTTACTCGGCAGCGAGTCGCTACGAGCAGTACTTC. Translating gives CASSYSAASRYEQYF.

The CDR3 DNA follows: TGTGCCAGCAGCGCATGGGACAGGGAATCGGTGTTTGGCTACACCTTC. Translation gives CASSAWDRESVFGYTF. The chain couples TRBV7-8 to TRBJ1-2; 9 nucleotides match TRBD1. The CDR3 totals 16 residues. V gave up 5 bases and J gave up 7 bases; unmatched junction bases: 14. Germline V gene data show CDR1 as SGHVS and CDR2 as FQNEAQ.

The genes are TRBV30 and TRBJ1-2; 10 bases agree with TRBD1. Germline trimming cut 8 bases from V and 8 bases from J; bases unmatched to any gene: 8. Germline V gene sequence: CDR1 GTSNPN, CDR2 SVGIG (reference sequence). The CDR3 contains 12 residues. The CDR3 DNA sequence: TGTGCCCAGAAGGACAGGGGGAACGGCTACACCTTC. Its protein is CAQKDRGNGYTF.

This clone was seen a handful of times. The V gene is TRBV27, the J gene TRBJ1-2, with TRBD1 matching 7 bases. Germline CDR1 reads MNHEY; CDR2 reads SMNVEV (reference sequence). Trimming cost V 2 bases and J 5 bases; bases outside gene matches: 8. The CDR3 has 15 amino acids. CDR3 protein: CASSLRGTVSYGYTF. CDR3 bases: TGTGCCAGCAGTTTAAGGGGGACAGTGTCGTATGGCTACACCTTC.

The chain recombines TRBV30 with TRBJ1-4, with D possibly matching TRBD1 (5 bases). Trimming removed 2 bases at V and 6 bases at J, with 13 bases between. CDR1 and CDR2 from the germline V gene are GTSNPN and SVGIG (reference sequence). This CDR3 contains 14 residues. The CDR3 nucleotides read TGTGCCTGGAGTCCTCCCCGGGACTATGAAAAACTGTTTTTT. Protein product: CAWSPPRDYEKLFF.